This entry is about one T cell receptor (beta chain). Antigen specificity is unknown. Other nucleotide sequences from this sample produce the same CDR3. The PCR had 60 Vbeta and 13 Jbeta primers. The assay was immunoSEQ multiplex PCR, and TCRdb's table has in-frame clones only and misses some. The sample has more than 150,000 clones, roughly 78% seen once; the top ten hold approximately 1.4%. The germline gives CDR1 SGHDT, CDR2 YYEEEE. V shed 2 bases, J shed 4 bases, and the junction held 3 bases outside the gene matches. The CDR3 covers 15 residues. These data come from a study of cytomegalovirus exposure and HLA in healthy donors. Study-wide points: Follow-up analysis seemed to connect common viral pathogens with several of the most significant clusters identified. It was likely that a cluster of highly shared sequence variants was a sequencing artifact. The classifier, whose performance was assessed in both the original and validation cohorts, reportedly diagnosed cytomegalovirus status with high specificity and sensitivity. According to an earlier analysis, most TCR beta V segments yielded productive rearrangements about 87% or about 30% of the time.

The sequence came from a girl aged 10 to 17 in good health and CMV-seropositive. The chain joins TRBV5-6 to TRBJ2-1; 10 bases map to TRBD2. The sequenced sample was PBMCs. CDR3 sequence: CASSLAGGVYNEQFF. The CDR3 bases are TGTGCCAGCAGCTTAGCGGGGGGGGTTTACAATGAGCAGTTCTTC.